The 16 T cell receptor beta chains below were found in one sample sequenced in a study of type 1 regulatory T cells. TCRdb re-called the reads through MiXCR, storing one row per CDR3 protein. The sample carries about 97,000 distinct CDR3 sequences, roughly 30% recorded once. What was sequenced was CD4+ T cells, either the whole sample or a sorted fraction (not recorded which). The receptors originated from a human donor in good health.

The chain links TRBV3-1 to TRBJ2-7; TRBD2 matches 14 bases. The CDR3 length is 21 residues. The J segment lost 3 bases and the V segment lost 0 bases, leaving 16 bases of the junction unmatched. The V gene's germline CDR1 is LGHDT and CDR2 YNNKEL (reference sequence). The CDR3 loop is CASSQDPVFGTSGSWRYEQYF. The DNA for the CDR3 is TGTGCCAGCAGCCAAGATCCGGTCTTCGGGACTAGCGGGAGTTGGCGCTACGAGCAGTACTTC.

Ten or more counts support this clonotype. V gene TRBV7-2 combines with J gene TRBJ1-4; D gene unclear. V gave up 1 base and J gave up 3 bases, with 6 bases separating them. Per the germline V gene, CDR1 is SGHTA and CDR2 is FQGNSA. CDR3 length: 14 amino acids. CDR3 coding DNA: TGTGCCAGCAGCTTAGGGGTGGCTAATGAAAAACTGTTTTTT. Amino acids: CASSLGVANEKLFF.

The rearrangement links TRBV3-1 to TRBJ2-1; 7 nucleotides agree with TRBD2. The ends lost 0 bases at V and 9 bases at J; junction bases unmatched: 8. Germline V lookup: CDR1 LGHDT, CDR2 YNNKEL (reference sequence). The CDR3 sequence is 15 residues long. The CDR3 here is CASSQDLVRGSEQFF. The CDR3 coding sequence is TGTGCCAGCAGCCAAGATCTAGTTCGCGGGAGTGAGCAGTTCTTC.

This clonotype was seen only a few times. This rearrangement joins TRBV20-1 to TRBJ2-3; D uncertain. Germline CDR1 DFQATT, CDR2 SNEGSKA (reference sequence). Trimming removed 0 bases at V and 2 bases at J, with 9 bases between. CDR3 length: 14 residues. Here the CDR3 reads CSARDPWVTDTQYF. CDR3 in DNA: TGCAGTGCTAGAGATCCCTGGGTCACAGATACGCAGTATTTT.

Only a few counts were recorded for this clonotype. The chain combines TRBV10-1 with TRBJ2-2, with TRBD1 matching 7 bases. Germline trimming cut 4 bases from V and 3 bases from J; bases unmatched to any gene: 5. The CDR3 totals 15 residues. The germline gives CDR1 WNHNN, CDR2 SYGVQD (reference sequence). The CDR3 loop reads CASSGRDRDTGELFF. The DNA of the CDR3 is TGCGCCAGCAGTGGCCGCGACAGGGACACCGGGGAGCTGTTTTTT.

This clonotype came up a few times. The V and J genes are TRBV2 and TRBJ2-7, with TRBD1 identical over 7 bases. V dropped 7 bases and J dropped 2; count of bases not matched to a gene: 5. The CDR3 extends over 13 amino acids. Germline CDR1 SNHLY, CDR2 FYNNEI. The CDR3 DNA reads as TGTGCCAGCAACCGGGACAGTACCTACGAGCAGTACTTC. It codes for CASNRDSTYEQYF.

This clonotype showed up just a few times. The chain links TRBV29-1 to TRBJ1-2; TRBD1 matches 9 bases. Per germline, CDR1 SQVTM and CDR2 ANQGSEA. J lost 8 bases, V lost 4 bases, and 5 bases had no gene match. This CDR3 spans 12 amino acids. The CDR3: CSVGGQGRGYTF. CDR3 sequence (DNA): TGCAGCGTTGGGGGACAGGGACGGGGCTACACCTTC.

This clonotype has only a few counts. This chain connects TRBV9 to TRBJ1-1; D not certain. Trimming removed 0 bases from V and 0 bases from J, with 9 bases in between. Germline values: CDR1 SGDLS, CDR2 YYNGEE. The CDR3 is made up of 15 amino acids. CDR3 DNA: TGTGCCAGCAGCGTAGGCCCGGGAGTGAACACTGAAGCTTTCTTT. Its translation: CASSVGPGVNTEAFF.

The chain has TRBV27 and TRBJ2-7, with 9 bases identical to TRBD2. Looked up from germline, CDR1 is MNHEY and CDR2 is SMNVEV (reference sequence). This CDR3 has 13 amino acids. Germline trimming cut 8 bases from V and 4 bases from J; bases unmatched to any gene: 6. The CDR3 loop is CASRYSGRYEQYF. In DNA form, the CDR3 reads TGTGCCAGCCGGTACAGCGGGAGGTACGAGCAGTACTTC.

About this clonotype: Lacking the conserved final phenylalanine or tryptophan, this CDR3 likely reflects a read error. The V call is TRBV18, the J call TRBJ1-5, with D uncertain. The CDR3 sequence is 15 residues long. Germline CDR1 reads KGHSH; CDR2 reads LQKENI. V was shortened by 6 bases and J by 0 bases, with 12 bases between the two germline ends. The CDR3 DNA is TGTGCCAGCTCCCGGATTGCCGATAGCAATCAGCCCCAGCATTCT. Protein: CASSRIADSNQPQHS.

The J gene is TRBJ1-2, the V gene TRBV19; TRBD1 is a possible D gene (5 bases). This CDR3 has 13 residues. Germline V gives CDR1 LNHDA, CDR2 SQIVND (reference sequence). V gave up 6 bases and J gave up 7 bases, with 15 bases separating them. For the CDR3, the DNA is TGTGCCAGTAGGCAGGTTGGAGACAGTGGCTACACCTTC. Protein: CASRQVGDSGYTF.

The chain has TRBV7-3 and TRBJ2-1; 7 bases align to TRBD1. Germline values: CDR1 SGHTA, CDR2 FQGTGA. The J segment lost 6 bases and the V segment lost 6 bases, leaving 8 bases of the junction unmatched. The CDR3 extends over 14 amino acids. This CDR3 reads CASSLDRVTNEQFF. As DNA, the CDR3 is TGTGCCAGCAGTCTAGACAGGGTGACCAATGAGCAGTTCTTC.

This clonotype was counted between two and nine times. The V gene is TRBV5-4, the J gene TRBJ2-3, with 8 bases aligning to TRBD2. Germline trimming cut 3 bases from V and 3 bases from J; bases unmatched to any gene: 6. Germline CDR1 reads SGHNT; CDR2 reads YYREEE (reference sequence). The CDR3 spans 15 residues. The CDR3 DNA sequence: TGTGCCAGCAGCTCCGGGACTAGGGGTACAGATACGCAGTATTTT. This encodes CASSSGTRGTDTQYF.

The chain recombines TRBV7-2 with TRBJ1-1; 7 bases line up with TRBD1. The CDR3 runs 15 residues. V was pared by 5 bases and J by 8 bases, with 14 bases of the junction left unmatched. Germline-derived CDR1 and CDR2 are SGHTA and FQGNSA. In DNA, the CDR3 is TGTGCCAGCAGCCTCACCCCCCGAGACAGGGCCGAAGCTTTCTTT. Translating gives CASSLTPRDRAEAFF. The full variable domain, in which reference TRBV7-2 and TRBJ1-1 provide the parts outside the CDR3, is GAGVSQSPSNKVTEKGKDVELRCDPISGHTALYWYRQSLGQGLEFLIYFQGNSAPDKSGLPSDRFSAERTGGSVSTLTIQRTQQEDSAVYLCASSLTPRDRAEAFFGQGTRLTVV.

A remark on this clonotype: An end of the junction differs from the germline gene, which may be a read error. This chain joins TRBV28 and TRBJ2-1, with TRBD2 identical over 7 bases. Germline lookup yields CDR1 MDHEN and CDR2 SYDVKM. The CDR3 is 16 residues long. The CDR3 DNA is TGTGTCAGCAGTTACTTTAGCGGGCGATACTACAATGAGCAGTTCTTC. The encoded protein is CVSSYFSGRYYNEQFF.

This clonotype was seen only a few times. The V call is TRBV7-8, the J call TRBJ2-6; D gene unclear. Trimming removed 2 bases from V and 4 bases from J, with 12 bases in between. Germline V gene data show CDR1 as SGHVS and CDR2 as FQNEAQ. This CDR3 region has 16 residues. The CDR3 coding sequence is TGTGCCAGCAGCTTATCTACACGGTCAGGGGCCAACGTCCTGACTTTC. This gives the protein CASSLSTRSGANVLTF.